The rows below give T cell receptor beta chains drawn from one sample of a study of T cells after yellow fever vaccination. TCRdb re-derived calls from the 5' RACE reads in MiXCR, one entry per CDR3 protein. The table includes around 110,000 distinct CDR3 sequences, around 8% detected once. Source: CD8+ T cells sorted from PBMCs, taken 45 days after the yellow fever booster vaccination. Receptors were obtained from a man aged 25-45 years who received the YFV17D yellow fever vaccine. The CDR3 runs from the conserved cysteine through the conserved F or W.

J gene | V gene | CDR3 protein
TRBJ2-4 | TRBV5-6 | CASSVMGVAKNIQYF
TRBJ1-2 | TRBV5-1 | CASSLRAGYYGYTF
TRBJ2-5 | TRBV15 | CATSRVSGKETQYF
TRBJ2-3 | TRBV7-2 | CATRRGSADTQYF
TRBJ2-7 | TRBV4-3 | CASSPRGGSFYEQYF
TRBJ2-3 | TRBV6-5 | CASSGLVTDTQYF
TRBJ2-2 | TRBV7-2 | CASSLALLAGGPGELFF
TRBJ2-6 | TRBV12-3/TRBV12-4 | CASSFWESSSGANVLTF
TRBJ2-3 | TRBV6-5 | CASSHLLAGELADTQYF
TRBJ2-5 | TRBV20-1 | CSARVGLASETQYF
TRBJ2-1 | TRBV6-1 | CASRPGAAASYNEQFF
TRBJ1-6 | TRBV27 | CASSPGTVGNSPLHF
TRBJ2-3 | TRBV12-3/TRBV12-4 | CASSSSGGSADTQYF
TRBJ2-7 | TRBV7-9 | CASSLDPSGSSYEQYF
TRBJ2-1 | TRBV12-3/TRBV12-4 | CASSGEGEQFF
TRBJ2-3 | TRBV7-9 | CASISDPPFSSTDTQYF
TRBJ1-2 | TRBV24-1 | CATSDAGEGDGYTF
TRBJ1-1 | TRBV29-1 | CSVNRQPLFEAFF
TRBJ1-2 | TRBV27 | CASSLWGTGQGGYTF
TRBJ2-7 | TRBV6-1 | CASSTMDRASYEQYF
TRBJ2-7 | TRBV11-2 | CASSLGPSGYEQYF
TRBJ1-4 | TRBV4-3 | CASSQDLDWSVVF
TRBJ2-2 | TRBV10-3 | CAISESPLAGDLPNTGELFF
TRBJ2-6 | TRBV12-3/TRBV12-4 | CASSPRGLSGANVLTF
TRBJ2-2 | TRBV25-1 | CASGETSGNIGELFF
TRBJ2-1 | TRBV24-1 | CATRLAGDNEQFF